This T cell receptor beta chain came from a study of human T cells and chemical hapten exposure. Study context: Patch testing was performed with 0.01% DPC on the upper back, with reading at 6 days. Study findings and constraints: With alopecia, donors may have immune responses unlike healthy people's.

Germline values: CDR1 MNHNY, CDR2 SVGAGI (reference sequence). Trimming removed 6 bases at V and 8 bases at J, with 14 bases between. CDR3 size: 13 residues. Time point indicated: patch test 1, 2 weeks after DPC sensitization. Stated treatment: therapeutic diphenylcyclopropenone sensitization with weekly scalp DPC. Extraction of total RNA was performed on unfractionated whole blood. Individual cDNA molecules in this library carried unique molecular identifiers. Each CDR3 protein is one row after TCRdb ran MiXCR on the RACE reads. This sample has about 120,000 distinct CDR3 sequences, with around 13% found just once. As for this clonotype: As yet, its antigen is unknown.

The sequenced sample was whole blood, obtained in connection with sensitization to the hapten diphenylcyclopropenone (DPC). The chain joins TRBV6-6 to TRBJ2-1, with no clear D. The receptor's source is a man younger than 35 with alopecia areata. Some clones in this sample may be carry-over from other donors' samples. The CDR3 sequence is CASSLPSSDEQFF. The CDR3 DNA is TGTGCCAGCAGCCTCCCGTCGAGCGATGAGCAGTTCTTC.